Each of the 11 T cell receptor beta chains below was sequenced from the same sample in a study of cytomegalovirus exposure and HLA in healthy donors. Profiled with immunoSEQ multiplex PCR; TCRdb holds only in-frame clones, not every one. The sample has about 130,000 clones, approximately 90% seen once. The sample comprised PBMCs. The receptors here all came from a woman in her 30s in good health and CMV-seropositive.

V usage is TRBV5-1 and J usage is TRBJ2-1; TRBD2 agrees at 9 bases. Looked up from germline, CDR1 is SGHRS and CDR2 is YFSETQ. This CDR3 region has 18 residues. V gave up 2 bases and J gave up 10 bases; unmatched junction bases: 19. The CDR3 reads CASSFGSRAGGGNEEQFF. The CDR3 DNA reads TGCGCCAGCAGCTTCGGCTCTCGAGCGGGAGGTGGAAATGAGGAGCAGTTCTTC.

The chain employs TRBV6-1 and TRBJ1-1; perhaps TRBD1 as D (6 bases). CDR1 is MNHNS, CDR2 SASEGT, per germline. CDR3 length: 15 residues. Trimming took off 1 base at V and 5 bases at J, with 14 bases between the two ends. The CDR3 protein is CASSEVQGPGTEAFF. As DNA, the CDR3 is TGTGCCAGCAGTGAAGTTCAGGGGCCGGGGACTGAAGCTTTCTTT.

V gene TRBV5-1 combines with J gene TRBJ2-3; 10 bases agree with TRBD2. The trim removed 3 bases at V and 2 bases at J, leaving 9 bases unmatched. This CDR3 is 17 amino acids long. In germline, CDR1 is SGHRS, CDR2 YFSETQ. The CDR3 is CASSSILAGVPTDTQYF. The CDR3 DNA reads TGCGCCAGCAGCTCCATCCTAGCGGGGGTACCCACAGATACGCAGTATTTT.

CDR3 residues: CASSLLQGSNSPLHF. In DNA, the CDR3 is TGTGCCAGCAGCTTACTTCAGGGAAGTAATTCACCCCTCCACTTT. The chain carries TRBV11-2 and TRBJ1-6; TRBD1 is a possible D gene (5 bases). The CDR3 contains 15 residues. The V gene's germline CDR1 is SGHAT and CDR2 FQNNGV. Deletions cut 2 bases from V and 6 bases from J, with 11 bases between.

This chain links TRBV4-1 with TRBJ2-5, with 11 bases aligning to TRBD2. Germline assignment: CDR1 MGHRA and CDR2 YSYEKL. V lost 4 bases, J lost 0 bases, and 1 base stayed unmatched. This CDR3 spans 15 amino acids. The CDR3 spells CASSRTSGHQETQYF. The CDR3 DNA follows: TGCGCCAGCAGCCGGACTAGCGGGCACCAAGAGACCCAGTACTTC.

This clone was found once. The J gene is TRBJ1-5, the V gene TRBV27; no reliable D call. Germline loops: CDR1 MNHEY, CDR2 SMNVEV (reference sequence). The CDR3 is 13 residues long. V lost 4 bases, J lost 0 bases, and 4 bases lay in between. CDR3: CASSYYSNQPQHF. CDR3 DNA sequence: TGTGCCAGCAGTTATTATAGCAATCAGCCCCAGCATTTT.

This rearrangement joins TRBV2 to TRBJ1-5, with 7 bases that match TRBD1. CDR3 length: 13 residues. CDR1 and CDR2 from the germline V gene are SNHLY and FYNNEI. V lost 2 bases and J lost 6; bases outside the gene matches: 1. CDR3 loop: CASSEQGGQPQHF. DNA for the CDR3: TGTGCCAGCAGTGAACAGGGGGGTCAGCCCCAGCATTTT.

The chain couples TRBV2 to TRBJ1-4, with 9 bases identical to TRBD1. Germline CDR1 SNHLY, CDR2 FYNNEI. The CDR3 is 17 amino acids. V lost 6 bases and J lost 0; bases outside the gene matches: 8. The CDR3 loop is CASRGDRALATNEKLFF. The DNA for the CDR3 is TGTGCCAGCAGGGGGGACAGGGCTCTTGCAACTAATGAAAAACTGTTTTTT. The whole variable domain, filled in from reference TRBV2 and TRBJ1-4, reads EPEVTQTPSHQVTQMGQEVILRCVPISNHLYFYWYRQILGQKVEFLVSFYNNEISEKSEIFDDQFSVERPDGSNFTLKIRSTKLEDSAMYFCASRGDRALATNEKLFFGSGTQLSVL.

The chain employs TRBV4-1 and TRBJ2-5; 7 nucleotides agree with TRBD2. Germline CDR1 and CDR2: MGHRA and YSYEKL. Trimming at V came to 4 bases and at J to 1 base, leaving 3 bases not matched to a gene. This CDR3 contains 14 residues. The CDR3 DNA reads as TGCGCCAGCAGCCGAGCGGGGCCCCAAGAGACCCAGTACTTC. This gives the protein CASSRAGPQETQYF.

This clone was seen a single time. The gene calls are TRBV6-5 and TRBJ1-2, with 9 nucleotides matching TRBD1. Trimming at V came to 0 bases and at J to 4 bases, leaving 3 bases not matched to a gene. This CDR3 is 15 amino acids long. The V gene's germline CDR1 is MNHEY and CDR2 SVGAGI. Here the CDR3 DNA reads TGTGCCAGCAGTTACTCCACAGGGGGCTTCTATGGCTACACCTTC. It encodes CASSYSTGGFYGYTF.

V gene TRBV6-1 combines with J gene TRBJ2-7; 11 nucleotides agree with TRBD2. J lost 0 bases, V lost 6 bases, and 4 bases had no gene match. The CDR3 totals 15 residues. CDR1 is MNHNS and CDR2 is SASEGT in the germline V gene. The CDR3 sequence is CASRLAGASSYEQYF. CDR3 DNA sequence: TGTGCCAGCAGACTAGCGGGAGCGAGCTCCTACGAGCAGTACTTC.